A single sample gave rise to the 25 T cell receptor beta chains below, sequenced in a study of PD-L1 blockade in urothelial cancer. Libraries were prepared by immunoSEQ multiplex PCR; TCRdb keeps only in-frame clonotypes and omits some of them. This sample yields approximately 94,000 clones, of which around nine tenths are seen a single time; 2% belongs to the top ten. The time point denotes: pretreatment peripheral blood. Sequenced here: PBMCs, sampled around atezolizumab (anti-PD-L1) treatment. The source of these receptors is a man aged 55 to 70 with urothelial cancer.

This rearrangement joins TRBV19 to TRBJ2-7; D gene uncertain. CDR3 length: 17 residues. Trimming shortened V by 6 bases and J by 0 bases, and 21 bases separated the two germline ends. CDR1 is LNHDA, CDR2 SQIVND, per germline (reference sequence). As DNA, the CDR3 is TGTGCCAGTAGCATCGCTTTTGGGCAGACAAGCTCCTACGAGCAGTACTTC. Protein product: CASSIAFGQTSSYEQYF.

CDR3 sequence (DNA): TGTGCATCCGGCCAGGGCCCCTACAATGAGCAGTTCTTC. The encoded protein is CASGQGPYNEQFF. This chain joins TRBV7-8 and TRBJ2-1; possibly TRBD1 for D (5 bases). This CDR3 spans 13 amino acids. Germline V lookup: CDR1 SGHVS, CDR2 FQNEAQ.

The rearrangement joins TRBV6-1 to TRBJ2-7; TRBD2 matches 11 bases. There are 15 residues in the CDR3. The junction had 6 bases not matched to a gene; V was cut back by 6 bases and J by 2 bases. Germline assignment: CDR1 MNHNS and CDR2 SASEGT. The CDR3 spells CASSGTSGHPYEQYF. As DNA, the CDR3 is TGTGCCAGCAGCGGGACTAGCGGTCATCCCTACGAGCAGTACTTC.

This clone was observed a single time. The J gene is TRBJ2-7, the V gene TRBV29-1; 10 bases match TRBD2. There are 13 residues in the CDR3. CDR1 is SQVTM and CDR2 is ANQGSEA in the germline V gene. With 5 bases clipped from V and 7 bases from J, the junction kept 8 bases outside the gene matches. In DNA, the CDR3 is TGCAGCGTTTTAGCGGGAGGCCGAATAGAGCAGTACTTC. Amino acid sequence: CSVLAGGRIEQYF.

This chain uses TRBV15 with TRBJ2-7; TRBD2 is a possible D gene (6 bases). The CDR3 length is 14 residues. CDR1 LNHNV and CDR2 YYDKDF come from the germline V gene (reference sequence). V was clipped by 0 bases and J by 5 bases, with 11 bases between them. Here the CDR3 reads CATSRDSGEDEQYF. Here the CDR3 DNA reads TGTGCCACCAGCAGAGATTCGGGGGAAGACGAGCAGTACTTC.

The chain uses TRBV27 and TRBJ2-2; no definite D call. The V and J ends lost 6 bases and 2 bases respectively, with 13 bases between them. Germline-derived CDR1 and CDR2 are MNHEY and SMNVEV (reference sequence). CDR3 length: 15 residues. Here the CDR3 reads CASRFGAGNTGELFF. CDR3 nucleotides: TGTGCCAGCAGGTTTGGCGCAGGAAACACCGGGGAGCTGTTTTTT.

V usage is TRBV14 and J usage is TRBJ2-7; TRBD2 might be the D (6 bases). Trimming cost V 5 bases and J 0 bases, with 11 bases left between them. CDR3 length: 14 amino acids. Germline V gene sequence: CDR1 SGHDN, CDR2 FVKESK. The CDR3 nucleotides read TGTGCCAGCAGCAGGGACTTATTCTCCTACGAGCAGTACTTC. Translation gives CASSRDLFSYEQYF.

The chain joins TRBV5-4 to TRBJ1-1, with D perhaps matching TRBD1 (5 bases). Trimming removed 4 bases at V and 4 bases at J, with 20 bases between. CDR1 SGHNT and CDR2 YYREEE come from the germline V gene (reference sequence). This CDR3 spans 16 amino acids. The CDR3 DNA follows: TGTGCCAGCAGCAGAACAGGAATTTCAAGGGGCACTGAAGCTTTCTTT. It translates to CASSRTGISRGTEAFF.

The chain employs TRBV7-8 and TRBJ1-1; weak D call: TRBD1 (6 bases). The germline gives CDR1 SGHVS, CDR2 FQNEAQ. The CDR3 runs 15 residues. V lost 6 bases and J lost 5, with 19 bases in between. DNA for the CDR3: TGTGCCAGCAGGGCAGTAGGGGGGGCTGATACTGAAGCTTTCTTT. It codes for CASRAVGGADTEAFF.

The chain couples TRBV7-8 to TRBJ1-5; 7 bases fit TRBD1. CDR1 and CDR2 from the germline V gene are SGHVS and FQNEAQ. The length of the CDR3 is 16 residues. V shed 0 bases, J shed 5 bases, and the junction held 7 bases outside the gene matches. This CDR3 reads CASSLASTGVDQPQHF. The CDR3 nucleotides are TGTGCCAGCAGCTTAGCCAGTACAGGGGTTGATCAGCCCCAGCATTTT.

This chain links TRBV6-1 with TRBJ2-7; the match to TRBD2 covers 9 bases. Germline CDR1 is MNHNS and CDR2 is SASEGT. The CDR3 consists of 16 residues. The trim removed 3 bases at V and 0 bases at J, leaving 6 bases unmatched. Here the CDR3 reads CASSDATAGGSYEQYF. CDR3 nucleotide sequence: TGTGCCAGCAGTGACGCTACAGCGGGAGGCTCCTACGAGCAGTACTTC.

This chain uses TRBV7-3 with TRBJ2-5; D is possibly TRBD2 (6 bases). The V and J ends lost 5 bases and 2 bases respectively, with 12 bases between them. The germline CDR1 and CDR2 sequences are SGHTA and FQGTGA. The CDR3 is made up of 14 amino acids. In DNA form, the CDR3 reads TGTGCCAGCAGCGTAGGACGGGGGCAAGAGACCCAGTACTTC. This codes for CASSVGRGQETQYF.

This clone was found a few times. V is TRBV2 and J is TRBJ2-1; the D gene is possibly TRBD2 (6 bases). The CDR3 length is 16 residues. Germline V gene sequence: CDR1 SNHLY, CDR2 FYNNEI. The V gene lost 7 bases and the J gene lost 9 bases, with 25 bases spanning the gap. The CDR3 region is CASKGVRDSIRGEQFF. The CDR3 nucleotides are TGTGCCAGCAAGGGTGTACGGGACTCCATTCGGGGTGAGCAGTTCTTC.

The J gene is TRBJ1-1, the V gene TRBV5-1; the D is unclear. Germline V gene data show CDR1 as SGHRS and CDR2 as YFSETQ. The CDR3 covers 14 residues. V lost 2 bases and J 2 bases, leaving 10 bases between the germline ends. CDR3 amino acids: CASSFRTGNTEAFF. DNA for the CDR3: TGCGCCAGCAGCTTTAGGACGGGAAACACTGAAGCTTTCTTT.

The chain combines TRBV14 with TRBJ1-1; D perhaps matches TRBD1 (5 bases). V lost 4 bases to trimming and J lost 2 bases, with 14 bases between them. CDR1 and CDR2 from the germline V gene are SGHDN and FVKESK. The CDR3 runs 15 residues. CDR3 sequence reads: CASSRGTWGNTEAFF. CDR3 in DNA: TGTGCCAGCAGCCGCGGGACCTGGGGAAACACTGAAGCTTTCTTT.

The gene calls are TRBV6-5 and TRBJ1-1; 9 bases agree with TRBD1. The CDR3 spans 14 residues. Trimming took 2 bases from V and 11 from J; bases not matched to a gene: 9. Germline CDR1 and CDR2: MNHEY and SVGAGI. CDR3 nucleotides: TGTGCCAGCAGTTACCCGGGACAGGGCGAAACGGCTTTCTTT. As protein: CASSYPGQGETAFF.

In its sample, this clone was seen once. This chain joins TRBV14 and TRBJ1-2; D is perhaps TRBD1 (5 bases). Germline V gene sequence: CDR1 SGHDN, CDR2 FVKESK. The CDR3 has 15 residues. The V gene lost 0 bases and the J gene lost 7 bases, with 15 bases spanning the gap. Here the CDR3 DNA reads TGTGCCAGCAGCCAAGATCGTGGGGCTCGACGTGGCTACACCTTC. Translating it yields CASSQDRGARRGYTF.

The CDR3 loop reads CAWGQGTSYQPQHF. CDR3 coding DNA: TGTGCCTGGGGACAGGGGACGAGTTATCAGCCCCAGCATTTT. The genes are TRBV30 and TRBJ1-5; 9 bases are shared with TRBD1. J was trimmed by 5 bases and V by 5 bases; bases with no gene match: 7. In germline, CDR1 is GTSNPN, CDR2 SVGIG (reference sequence). The CDR3 runs 14 residues.

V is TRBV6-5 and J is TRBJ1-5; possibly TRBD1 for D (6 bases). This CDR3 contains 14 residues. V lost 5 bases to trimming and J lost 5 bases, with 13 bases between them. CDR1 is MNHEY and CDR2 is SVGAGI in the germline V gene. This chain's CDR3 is CASSRTGLDQPQHF. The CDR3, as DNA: TGTGCCAGCAGTCGCACAGGGTTGGATCAGCCCCAGCATTTT.

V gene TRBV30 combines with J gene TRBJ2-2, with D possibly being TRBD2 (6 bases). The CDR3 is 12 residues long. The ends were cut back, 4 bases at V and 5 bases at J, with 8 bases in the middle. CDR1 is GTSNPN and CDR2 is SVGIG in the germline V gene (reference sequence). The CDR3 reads CAWTGGTGELFF. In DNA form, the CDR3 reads TGTGCCTGGACCGGGGGAACCGGGGAGCTGTTTTTT.

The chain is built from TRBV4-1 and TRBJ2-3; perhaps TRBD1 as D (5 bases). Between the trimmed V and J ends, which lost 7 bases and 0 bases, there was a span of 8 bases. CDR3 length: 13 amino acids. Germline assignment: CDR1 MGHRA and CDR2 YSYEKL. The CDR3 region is CASTGHSTDTQYF. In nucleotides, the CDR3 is TGCGCCAGCACAGGACACAGCACAGATACGCAGTATTTT.

The chain's CDR3 is CASSQLQGAPSGNTIYF. The CDR3 bases are TGCGCCAGCAGCCAGCTACAGGGGGCCCCCTCTGGAAACACCATATATTTT. This rearrangement joins TRBV4-1 to TRBJ1-3; 9 bases map to TRBD1. This CDR3 is built from 17 residues. V dropped 3 bases and J dropped 0; count of bases not matched to a gene: 6. Germline values: CDR1 MGHRA, CDR2 YSYEKL.

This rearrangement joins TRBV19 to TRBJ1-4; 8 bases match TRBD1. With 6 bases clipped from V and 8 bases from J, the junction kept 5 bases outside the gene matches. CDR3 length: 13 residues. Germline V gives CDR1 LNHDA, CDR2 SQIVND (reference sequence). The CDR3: CASSRGPREKLFF. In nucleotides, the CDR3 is TGTGCCAGTAGCAGGGGGCCAAGGGAAAAACTGTTTTTT. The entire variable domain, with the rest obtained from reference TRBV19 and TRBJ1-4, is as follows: DGGITQSPKYLFRKEGQNVTLSCEQNLNHDAMYWYRQDPGQGLRLIYYSQIVNDFQKGDIAEGYSVSREKKESFPLTVTSAQKNPTAFYLCASSRGPREKLFFGSGTQLSVL.

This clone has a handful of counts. This chain's CDR3 is CASRPGGKDTEAFF. In DNA form, the CDR3 reads TGTGCCAGCAGGCCTGGCGGAAAAGACACTGAAGCTTTCTTT. The chain couples TRBV11-3 to TRBJ1-1; D not certain. Germline CDR1 SGHNT, CDR2 YENEEA. This CDR3 contains 14 residues. V was shortened by 6 bases and J by 3 bases, with 14 bases between the two germline ends.

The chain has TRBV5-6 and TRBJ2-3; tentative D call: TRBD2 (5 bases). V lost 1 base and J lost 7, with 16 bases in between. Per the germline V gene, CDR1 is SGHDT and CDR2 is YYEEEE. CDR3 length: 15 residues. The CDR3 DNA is TGTGCCAGCAGCTTGACGGGATTAATAGGGAATACGCAGTATTTT. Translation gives CASSLTGLIGNTQYF.